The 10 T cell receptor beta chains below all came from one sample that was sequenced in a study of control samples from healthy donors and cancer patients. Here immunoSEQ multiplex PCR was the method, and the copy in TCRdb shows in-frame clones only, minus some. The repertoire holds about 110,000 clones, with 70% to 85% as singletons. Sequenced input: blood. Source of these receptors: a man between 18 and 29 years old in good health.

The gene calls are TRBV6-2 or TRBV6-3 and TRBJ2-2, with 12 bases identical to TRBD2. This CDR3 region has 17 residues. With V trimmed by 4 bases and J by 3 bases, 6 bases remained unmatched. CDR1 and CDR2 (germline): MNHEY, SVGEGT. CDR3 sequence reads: CASSSYGLAGYTGELFF. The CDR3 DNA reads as TGTGCCAGCAGTTCCTACGGACTAGCGGGGTACACCGGGGAGCTGTTTTTT.

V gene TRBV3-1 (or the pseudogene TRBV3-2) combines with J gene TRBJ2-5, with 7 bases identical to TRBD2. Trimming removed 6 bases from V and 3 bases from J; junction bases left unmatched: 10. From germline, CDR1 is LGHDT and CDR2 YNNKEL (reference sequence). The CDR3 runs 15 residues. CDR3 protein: CASRIRLAYEETQYF. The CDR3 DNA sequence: TGTGCCAGCAGGATTCGACTAGCTTACGAAGAGACCCAGTACTTC.

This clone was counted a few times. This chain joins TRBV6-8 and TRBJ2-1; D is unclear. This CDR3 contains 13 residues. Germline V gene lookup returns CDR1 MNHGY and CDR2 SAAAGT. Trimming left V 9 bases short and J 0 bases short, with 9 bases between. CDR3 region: CARTRSSYNEQFF. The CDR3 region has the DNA TGTGCCAGAACCCGGAGCTCCTACAATGAGCAGTTCTTC.

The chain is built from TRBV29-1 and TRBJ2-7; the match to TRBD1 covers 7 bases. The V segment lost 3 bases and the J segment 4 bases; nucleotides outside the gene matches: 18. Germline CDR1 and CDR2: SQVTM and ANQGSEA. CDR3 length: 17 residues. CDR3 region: CSVDARGTSKRAYEQYV. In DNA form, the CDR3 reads TGCAGCGTTGACGCCAGGGGGACGTCTAAGAGGGCTTACGAGCAGTACGTC.

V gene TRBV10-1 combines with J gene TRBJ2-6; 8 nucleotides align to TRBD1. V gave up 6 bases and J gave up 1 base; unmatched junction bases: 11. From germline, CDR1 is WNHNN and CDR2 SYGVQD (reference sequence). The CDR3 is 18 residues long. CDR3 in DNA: TGCGCCAGCAGCTTGGGACAGGACCTACATTCTGGGGCCAACGTCCTGACTTTC. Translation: CASSLGQDLHSGANVLTF.

CDR3 protein: CASSSYRMNGYTF. The DNA for the CDR3 is TGTGCCAGCAGCTCTTACAGGATGAATGGCTACACCTTC. The rearrangement links TRBV7-9 to TRBJ1-2, with a weak D call TRBD1 (5 bases). CDR3 length equals 13 residues. Germline V gives CDR1 SEHNR, CDR2 FQNEAQ (reference sequence). V lost 4 bases to trimming and J lost 6 bases, with 12 bases between them.

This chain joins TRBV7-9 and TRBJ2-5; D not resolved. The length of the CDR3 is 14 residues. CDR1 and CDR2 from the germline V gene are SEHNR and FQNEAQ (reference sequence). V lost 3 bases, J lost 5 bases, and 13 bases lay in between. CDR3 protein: CASSFSQSLETQYF. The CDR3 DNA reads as TGTGCCAGCAGCTTCTCACAAAGTCTGGAGACCCAGTACTTC.

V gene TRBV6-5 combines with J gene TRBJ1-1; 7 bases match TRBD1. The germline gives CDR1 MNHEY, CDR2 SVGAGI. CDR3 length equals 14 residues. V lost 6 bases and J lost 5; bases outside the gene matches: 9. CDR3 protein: CASSPYRGRTEAFF. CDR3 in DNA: TGTGCCAGCAGCCCCTACAGGGGTCGGACTGAAGCTTTCTTT.

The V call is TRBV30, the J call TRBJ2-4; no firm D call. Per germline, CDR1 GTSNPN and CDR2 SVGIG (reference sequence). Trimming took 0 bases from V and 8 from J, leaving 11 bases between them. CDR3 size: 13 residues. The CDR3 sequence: CAWSVKGIDIQYF. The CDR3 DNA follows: TGTGCCTGGAGTGTAAAAGGGATCGACATTCAGTACTTC.

CDR3 region: CASSLAVAGGPWETQYF. The CDR3 DNA follows: TGTGCCAGCAGCTTAGCTGTAGCGGGGGGGCCGTGGGAGACCCAGTACTTC. The V and J genes are TRBV7-2 and TRBJ2-5; 11 bases are shared with TRBD2. Germline CDR1 SGHTA, CDR2 FQGNSA. V was clipped by 0 bases and J by 5 bases; unmatched bases: 8. The CDR3 sequence is 17 residues long.